This TCR beta chain was obtained from a study of Tregs in tolerant kidney transplant recipients. There are 16 residues in the CDR3. Per the germline V gene, CDR1 is SGHTA and CDR2 is FQGNSA. Trimming took 0 bases from V and 6 from J; bases not matched to a gene: 1. The protocol was immunoSEQ multiplex PCR, while the TCRdb copy is restricted to in-frame clones and leaves out a portion. The sample has 60,000 to 95,000 clones; more than 95% are singletons. Sequenced here: CD4+ T cells from blood, sampled before the transplant. V and J are TRBV7-2 and TRBJ2-1; 14 bases line up with TRBD2. This sequence originates from a human donor who received a combined kidney and bone marrow transplant. CDR3 in amino acids: CASSLAGTSGSNEQFF. CDR3 DNA: TGTGCCAGCAGCTTAGCCGGGACTAGCGGGAGCAATGAGCAGTTCTTC.